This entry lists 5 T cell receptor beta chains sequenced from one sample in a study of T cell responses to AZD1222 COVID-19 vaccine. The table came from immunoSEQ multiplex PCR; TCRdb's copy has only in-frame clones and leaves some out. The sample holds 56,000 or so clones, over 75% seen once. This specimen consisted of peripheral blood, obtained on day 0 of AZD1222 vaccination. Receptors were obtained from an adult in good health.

This chain's CDR3 is CASSQGSTGSREKLFF. The DNA for the CDR3 is TGTGCCAGCAGCCAAGGTAGTACAGGTTCACGAGAAAAACTGTTTTTT. The chain couples TRBV3-1 (or the pseudogene TRBV3-2) to TRBJ1-4; D may be TRBD1 (5 bases). The germline gives CDR1 LGHDT, CDR2 YNNKEL (reference sequence). CDR3 size: 16 residues. Trimming removed 1 base from V and 8 bases from J, with 17 bases in between.

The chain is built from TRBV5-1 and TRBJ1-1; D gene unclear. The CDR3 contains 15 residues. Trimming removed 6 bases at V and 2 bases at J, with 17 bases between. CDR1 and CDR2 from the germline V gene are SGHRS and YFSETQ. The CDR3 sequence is CASKGSVSTNTEAFF. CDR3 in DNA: TGCGCCAGCAAGGGTAGTGTGTCAACAAACACTGAAGCTTTCTTT.

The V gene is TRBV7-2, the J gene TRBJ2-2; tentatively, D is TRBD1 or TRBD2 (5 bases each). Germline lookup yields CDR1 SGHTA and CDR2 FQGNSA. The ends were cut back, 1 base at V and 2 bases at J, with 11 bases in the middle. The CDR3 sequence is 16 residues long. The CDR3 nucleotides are TGTGCCAGCAGCTTAGTGACGGGACCCAACACCGGGGAGCTGTTTTTT. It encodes CASSLVTGPNTGELFF. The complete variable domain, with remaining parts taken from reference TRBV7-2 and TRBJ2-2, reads GAGVSQSPSNKVTEKGKDVELRCDPISGHTALYWYRQSLGQGLEFLIYFQGNSAPDKSGLPSDRFSAERTGGSVSTLTIQRTQQEDSAVYLCASSLVTGPNTGELFFGEGSRLTVL.

Written as DNA, the CDR3 is TGTGCCAGCAGCCAAAATACAGGGGCCACTGAAGCTTTCTTT. Protein: CASSQNTGATEAFF. This chain links TRBV3-1 (or the pseudogene TRBV3-2) with TRBJ1-1, with TRBD1 matching over 7 bases. Trimming cost V 2 bases and J 4 bases; bases outside gene matches: 4. CDR3 size: 14 residues. Germline V lookup: CDR1 LGHDT, CDR2 YNNKEL (reference sequence).

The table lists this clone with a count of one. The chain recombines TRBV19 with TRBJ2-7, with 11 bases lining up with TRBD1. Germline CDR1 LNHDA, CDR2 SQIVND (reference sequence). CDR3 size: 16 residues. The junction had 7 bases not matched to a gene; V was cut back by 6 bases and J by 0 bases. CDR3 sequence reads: CASSPRGQGGSYEQYF. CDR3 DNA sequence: TGTGCCAGTAGCCCGAGGGGACAGGGGGGCTCCTACGAGCAGTACTTC.